Shown below are 23 T cell receptor beta chains from a single sample sequenced in a study of cytomegalovirus exposure and HLA in healthy donors. Researchers ran the PCR with 60 Vbeta and 13 Jbeta primers. Generated by immunoSEQ multiplex PCR, the TCRdb table keeps only in-frame clones and is missing some. The repertoire holds 60,000 to 70,000 clones, with 65% to 80% as singletons. The sample consisted of PBMCs. The source of these receptors is a man aged 40-50 years in good health and CMV-seropositive.

The chain couples TRBV7-9 to TRBJ2-5, with 7 nucleotides matching TRBD1. From germline, CDR1 is SEHNR and CDR2 FQNEAQ (reference sequence). Trimming cost V 5 bases and J 2 bases; bases outside gene matches: 20. The CDR3 covers 19 residues. The CDR3 nucleotides read TGTGCCAGCAGCCCCCGACAGGGATTATACCCACAGACTCAAGAGACCCAGTACTTC. It specifies CASSPRQGLYPQTQETQYF.

This clone was seen a handful of times. The CDR3 region has the DNA TGTGCCACCAGCAGAGAGAGGGACAGACCCAACACTGAAGCTTTCTTT. It encodes CATSRERDRPNTEAFF. This chain uses TRBV15 with TRBJ1-1; TRBD1 matches at 7 bases. The junction had 6 bases not matched to a gene; V was cut back by 0 bases and J by 2 bases. The CDR3 length is 16 residues. Germline lookup yields CDR1 LNHNV and CDR2 YYDKDF (reference sequence).

This chain joins TRBV7-2 and TRBJ1-1, with 8 bases fitting TRBD1. CDR3 size: 15 residues. Per the germline V gene, CDR1 is SGHTA and CDR2 is FQGNSA. The ends lost 4 bases at V and 3 bases at J; junction bases unmatched: 7. The CDR3 DNA is TGTGCCAGCAGCTCATACAGGGGGGGAGACACTGAAGCTTTCTTT. Residues: CASSSYRGGDTEAFF.

The rearrangement uses TRBV5-4 and TRBJ1-2; D is undetermined. Per germline, CDR1 SGHNT and CDR2 YYREEE (reference sequence). The CDR3 length is 14 residues. The V end lost 0 bases, the J end lost 0 bases, and 6 bases lay between the germline ends. In nucleotides, the CDR3 is TGTGCCAGCAGCTTGGGTGGAGCTAACTATGGCTACACCTTC. It specifies CASSLGGANYGYTF.

This clone appeared a few times. The same CDR3 arises from other DNA sequences in this sample as well. The chain employs TRBV29-1 and TRBJ2-7; D possibly corresponds to TRBD2 (6 bases). This CDR3 spans 14 amino acids. The V gene lost 3 bases and the J gene lost 2 bases, with 14 bases spanning the gap. Germline assignment: CDR1 SQVTM and CDR2 ANQGSEA. CDR3 nucleotide sequence: TGCAGCGTTGAGGGGGAGGAAGCGGCCTACGAGCAGTACTTC. As protein: CSVEGEEAAYEQYF.

J is TRBJ2-3 and V is TRBV19; TRBD2 agrees at 9 bases. The ends lost 6 bases at V and 0 bases at J; junction bases unmatched: 19. The CDR3 length is 20 residues. The germline CDR1 and CDR2 sequences are LNHDA and SQIVND (reference sequence). Here the CDR3 reads CASRGHGLAGTFSSTDTQYF. In DNA, the CDR3 is TGTGCCAGTAGGGGGCATGGGCTAGCGGGAACGTTCTCTAGCACAGATACGCAGTATTTT.

This chain uses TRBV18 with TRBJ1-1, with D tentatively TRBD1 (5 bases). CDR1 KGHSH and CDR2 LQKENI come from the germline V gene. The V and J ends lost 3 bases and 4 bases respectively, with 12 bases between them. The CDR3 is made up of 14 amino acids. As DNA, the CDR3 is TGTGCCAGCTCACCGCAGGGAATGGGCACTGAAGCTTTCTTT. Translation: CASSPQGMGTEAFF.

The J gene is TRBJ2-7, the V gene TRBV7-9, with D uncertain. The V end was cut by 1 base, the J end by 3 bases, with 16 bases between. Per the germline V gene, CDR1 is SEHNR and CDR2 is FQNEAQ (reference sequence). CDR3 length equals 16 residues. This chain's CDR3 is CASSLVSWPAGYEQYF. CDR3 bases: TGTGCCAGCAGCTTAGTATCTTGGCCTGCTGGCTACGAGCAGTACTTC.

This clone has only a few counts. This sequence joins TRBV19 and TRBJ2-7, with TRBD2 matching 9 bases. Germline V gene sequence: CDR1 LNHDA, CDR2 SQIVND (reference sequence). The junction had 9 bases not matched to a gene; V was cut back by 5 bases and J by 7 bases. The CDR3 extends over 14 amino acids. CDR3 sequence (DNA): TGTGCCAGTAGTCCCGGGACTAGCTACTGGGAGCAGTACTTC. Translating gives CASSPGTSYWEQYF. Full variable domain (missing parts from reference TRBV19 and TRBJ2-7): DGGITQSPKYLFRKEGQNVTLSCEQNLNHDAMYWYRQDPGQGLRLIYYSQIVNDFQKGDIAEGYSVSREKKESFPLTVTSAQKNPTAFYLCASSPGTSYWEQYFGPGTRLTVT.

This clone showed up just a few times. The V gene is TRBV7-4, the J gene TRBJ2-3, with TRBD2 as a possible D gene (5 bases). Germline-derived CDR1 and CDR2 are SGHVT and SQSDAQ. The CDR3 totals 15 residues. Trimming shortened V by 6 bases and J by 2 bases, and 15 bases separated the two germline ends. CDR3: CASRCSECYTDTQYF. The CDR3 DNA reads TGTGCCAGCAGGTGTAGCGAGTGCTACACAGATACGCAGTATTTT.

This rearrangement joins TRBV10-3 to TRBJ2-3; the match to TRBD2 covers 10 bases. V shed 2 bases and J 4 bases; nucleotides not matched to a gene: 0. The CDR3 loop spans 14 amino acids. From germline, CDR1 is ENHRY and CDR2 SYGVKD. The CDR3 coding sequence is TGTGCCATCAGTGAGGGGACTAGCGCAGATACGCAGTATTTT. It encodes CAISEGTSADTQYF.

The chain carries TRBV19 and TRBJ1-2; the D gene is possibly TRBD1 (6 bases). V was clipped by 1 base and J by 3 bases, with 15 bases between them. Germline V lookup: CDR1 LNHDA, CDR2 SQIVND (reference sequence). This CDR3 contains 16 residues. CDR3 nucleotides: TGTGCCAGTAGTATAGGGCAGGGGAATTACGACTATGGCTACACCTTC. This gives the protein CASSIGQGNYDYGYTF. The whole variable domain, filled in from reference TRBV19 and TRBJ1-2, reads DGGITQSPKYLFRKEGQNVTLSCEQNLNHDAMYWYRQDPGQGLRLIYYSQIVNDFQKGDIAEGYSVSREKKESFPLTVTSAQKNPTAFYLCASSIGQGNYDYGYTFGSGTRLTVV.

The J gene is TRBJ2-2, the V gene TRBV4-3; tentative D call: TRBD1 (5 bases). Germline V gene lookup returns CDR1 LGHNA and CDR2 YSLEER. This CDR3 comprises 17 residues. The germline V and J ends were trimmed by 0 bases and 6 bases, with 17 bases remaining between them. The CDR3: CASSQEVYDRGAGELFF. DNA for the CDR3: TGCGCCAGCAGCCAAGAGGTATACGATAGGGGCGCCGGGGAGCTGTTTTTT.

This chain links TRBV10-3 with TRBJ2-1, with 8 positions matching TRBD1. V was pared by 8 bases and J by 2 bases, with 8 bases of the junction left unmatched. This CDR3 has 15 residues. The germline CDR1 and CDR2 sequences are ENHRY and SYGVKD. CDR3 region: CAIRGAGGTYNEQFF. The CDR3 DNA follows: TGTGCCATCCGCGGGGCAGGGGGCACCTACAATGAGCAGTTCTTC.

The V gene is TRBV9, the J gene TRBJ2-5, with D hard to call. The germline CDR1 and CDR2 sequences are SGDLS and YYNGEE. The CDR3 runs to 13 residues. Between the trimmed V and J ends, which lost 0 bases and 2 bases, there was a span of 5 bases. Written as DNA, the CDR3 is TGTGCCAGCAGCGTAGGCGTACAAGAGACCCAGTACTTC. This gives the protein CASSVGVQETQYF.

This clone came up a few times. J is TRBJ2-7 and V is TRBV7-2; D remains unclear. The CDR3 is made up of 11 amino acids. From germline, CDR1 is SGHTA and CDR2 FQGNSA. V was pared by 5 bases and J by 2 bases, with 4 bases between. The CDR3 coding sequence is TGTGCCAGCAGCCATGCCTACGAGCAGTACTTC. Its translation is CASSHAYEQYF.

The rearrangement uses TRBV2 and TRBJ2-3; the match to TRBD1 covers 9 bases. There are 17 residues in the CDR3. The trim removed 7 bases at V and 1 base at J, leaving 12 bases unmatched. CDR1 is SNHLY, CDR2 FYNNEI, per germline. The CDR3 DNA sequence: TGTGCCAGCATCCAGGACAGGGGTTTTCTGGGCACAGATACGCAGTATTTT. Its protein product is CASIQDRGFLGTDTQYF.

The chain is built from TRBV5-6 and TRBJ1-4; 8 bases fit TRBD1. In germline, CDR1 is SGHDT, CDR2 YYEEEE. Trimming removed 6 bases from V and 8 bases from J; junction bases left unmatched: 9. The CDR3 totals 14 residues. The CDR3 sequence: CASTKGQGQEKLFF. The DNA of the CDR3 is TGTGCCAGCACCAAAGGACAGGGACAGGAAAAACTGTTTTTT.

V is TRBV29-1 and J is TRBJ2-5, with 11 bases lining up with TRBD2. CDR1 and CDR2 from the germline V gene are SQVTM and ANQGSEA. Trimming removed 1 base from V and 4 bases from J; junction bases left unmatched: 8. The CDR3 loop spans 16 amino acids. Written as DNA, the CDR3 is TGCAGCGTTGAAGGCCTACTAGCGGGAGACCCAGAGACCCAGTACTTC. It translates to CSVEGLLAGDPETQYF.

This chain links TRBV2 with TRBJ1-1, with TRBD1 matching over 7 bases. Losses at the gene ends were 6 bases for V and 4 bases for J; bases not matched to a gene: 5. This CDR3 is 13 amino acids long. The germline CDR1 and CDR2 sequences are SNHLY and FYNNEI. The CDR3 is CASRTDRVTEAFF. The CDR3 nucleotides read TGTGCCAGCAGAACAGACAGGGTCACTGAAGCTTTCTTT.

V and J are TRBV23-1 and TRBJ1-3, with D possibly TRBD1 on 6 matching bases. TRBV23-1 is sorted into the ORF group, with uncertain function. The V end was cut by 9 bases, the J end by 0 bases, with 12 bases between. The CDR3 sequence is 14 residues long. This CDR3 is CASTGSPSGNTIYF. The CDR3 nucleotides read TGCGCCAGTACAGGGTCCCCCTCTGGAAACACCATATATTTT.

The gene calls are TRBV27 and TRBJ2-2; D unclear. The CDR3 has 17 residues. The V end was cut by 0 bases, the J end by 1 base, with 12 bases between. Germline lookup yields CDR1 MNHEY and CDR2 SMNVEV (reference sequence). The CDR3 sequence is CASSLSYRHVNTGELFF. The CDR3 nucleotides read TGTGCCAGCAGTTTATCGTATCGACACGTGAACACCGGGGAGCTGTTTTTT.

The sample holds one count of this clone. The chain uses TRBV7-2 and TRBJ2-3; 9 bases line up with TRBD2. Germline assignment: CDR1 SGHTA and CDR2 FQGNSA. This CDR3 has 16 residues. V gave up 2 bases and J gave up 4 bases; unmatched junction bases: 7. CDR3 nucleotide sequence: TGTGCCAGCAGCTTATTAGGCGGGAGGGCCTCAGATACGCAGTATTTT. Amino acids: CASSLLGGRASDTQYF.